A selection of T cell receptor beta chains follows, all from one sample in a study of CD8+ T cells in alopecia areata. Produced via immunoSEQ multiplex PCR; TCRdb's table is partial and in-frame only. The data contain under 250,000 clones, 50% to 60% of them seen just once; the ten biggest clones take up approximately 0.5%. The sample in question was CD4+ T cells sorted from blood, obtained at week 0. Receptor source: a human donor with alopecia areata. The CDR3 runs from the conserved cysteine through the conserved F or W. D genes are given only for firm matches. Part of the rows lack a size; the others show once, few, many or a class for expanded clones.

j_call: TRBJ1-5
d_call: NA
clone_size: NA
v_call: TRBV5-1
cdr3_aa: CASSLDGGRQPQHF
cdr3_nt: TGCGCCAGCAGCTTGGATGGGGGGCGGCAGCCCCAGCATTTT

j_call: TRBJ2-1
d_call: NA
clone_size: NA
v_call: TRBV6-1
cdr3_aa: CASSAGAYPSYNEQFF
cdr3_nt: TGTGCCAGCAGTGCGGGGGCCTACCCCTCCTACAATGAGCAGTTCTTC

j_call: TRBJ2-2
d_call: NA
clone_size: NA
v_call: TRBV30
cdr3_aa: CAWSVGSGVGTGELFF
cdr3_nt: TGTGCCTGGAGTGTAGGCTCTGGGGTAGGCACCGGGGAGCTGTTTTTT

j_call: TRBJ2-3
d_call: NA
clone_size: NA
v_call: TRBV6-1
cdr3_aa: CASSEILAGDTQYF
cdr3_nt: TGTGCCAGCAGTGAAATACTAGCCGGAGATACGCAGTATTTT

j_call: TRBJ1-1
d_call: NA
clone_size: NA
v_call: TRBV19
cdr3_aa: CASTQNTEAFF
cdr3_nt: TGTGCCAGTACCCAAAACACTGAAGCTTTCTTT

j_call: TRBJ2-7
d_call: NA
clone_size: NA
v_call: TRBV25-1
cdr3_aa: CASSKSRRGPYEQYF
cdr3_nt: TGTGCCAGCAGTAAGTCTCGGCGGGGACCCTACGAGCAGTACTTC

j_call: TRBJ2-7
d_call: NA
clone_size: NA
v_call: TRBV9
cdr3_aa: CASSVGGGGDYEQYF
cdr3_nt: TGTGCCAGCAGCGTTGGAGGAGGGGGCGACTACGAGCAGTACTTC

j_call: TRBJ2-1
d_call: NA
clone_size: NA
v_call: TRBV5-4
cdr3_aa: CASSLERGTLNEQFF
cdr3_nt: TGTGCCAGCAGCTTGGAGAGGGGGACCCTGAATGAGCAGTTCTTC

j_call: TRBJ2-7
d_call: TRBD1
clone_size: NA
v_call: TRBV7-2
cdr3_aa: CASSSRGGGQGAAYEQYF
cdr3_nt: TGTGCCAGCAGCTCCAGGGGAGGGGGACAGGGGGCAGCCTACGAGCAGTACTTC

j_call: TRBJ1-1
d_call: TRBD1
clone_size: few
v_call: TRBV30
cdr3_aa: CARRGRNTEAFF
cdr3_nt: TGTGCCCGCAGGGGGCGAAACACTGAAGCTTTCTTT

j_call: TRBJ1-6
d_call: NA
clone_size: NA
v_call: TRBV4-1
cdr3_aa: CASSQVPGANSPLHF
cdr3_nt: TGCGCCAGCAGCCAAGTCCCCGGGGCGAATTCACCCCTCCACTTT

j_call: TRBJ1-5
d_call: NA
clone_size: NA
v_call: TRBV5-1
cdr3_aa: CASSLGEGNQPQHF
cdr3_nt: TGCGCCAGCAGCTTGGGGGAGGGCAATCAGCCCCAGCATTTT

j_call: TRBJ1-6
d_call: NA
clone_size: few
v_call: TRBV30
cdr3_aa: CAWSVSESPLHF
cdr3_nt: TGTGCCTGGAGTGTATCGGAGTCACCCCTCCACTTT

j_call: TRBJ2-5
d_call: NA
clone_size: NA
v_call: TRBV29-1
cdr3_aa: CSVVYDWETQYF
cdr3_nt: TGCAGCGTTGTGTACGATTGGGAGACCCAGTACTTC

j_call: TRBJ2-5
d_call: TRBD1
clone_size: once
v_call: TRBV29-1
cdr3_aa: CSGQGVIRETQYF
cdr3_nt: TGCAGCGGGCAGGGGGTTATCCGGGAGACCCAGTACTTC

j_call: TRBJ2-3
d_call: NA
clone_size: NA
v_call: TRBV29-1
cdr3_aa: CSPEGSGKFTDTQYF
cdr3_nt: TGCAGCCCCGAAGGGTCGGGAAAGTTCACAGATACGCAGTATTTT

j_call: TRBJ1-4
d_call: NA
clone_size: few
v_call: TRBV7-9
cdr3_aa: CASSLIRGEKLFF
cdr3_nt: TGTGCCAGCAGCTTAATTCGCGGTGAAAAACTGTTTTTT

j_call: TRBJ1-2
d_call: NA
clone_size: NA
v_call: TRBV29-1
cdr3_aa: CSVEAPGEKDGYTF
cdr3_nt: TGCAGCGTTGAAGCCCCAGGGGAGAAGGATGGCTACACCTTC

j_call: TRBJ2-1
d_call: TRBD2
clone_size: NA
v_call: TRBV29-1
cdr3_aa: CSVEVGLAGVYNEQFF
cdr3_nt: TGCAGCGTTGAAGTGGGGCTAGCGGGGGTCTACAATGAGCAGTTCTTC

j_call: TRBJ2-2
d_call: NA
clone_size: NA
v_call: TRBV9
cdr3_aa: CASREGQNTGELFF
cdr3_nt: TGTGCCAGCAGAGAGGGACAGAACACCGGGGAGCTGTTTTTT

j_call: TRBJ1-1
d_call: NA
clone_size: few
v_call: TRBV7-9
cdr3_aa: CASSLLWEDTEAFF
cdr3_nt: TGTGCCAGCAGCTTATTGTGGGAGGACACTGAAGCTTTCTTT

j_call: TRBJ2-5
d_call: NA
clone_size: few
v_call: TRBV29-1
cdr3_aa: CSVEMLGETQYF
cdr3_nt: TGCAGCGTTGAAATGTTGGGAGAGACCCAGTACTTC

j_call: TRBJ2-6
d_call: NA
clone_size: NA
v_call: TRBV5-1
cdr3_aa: CASSPEASGANVLTF
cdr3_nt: TGCGCCAGCAGCCCGGAGGCCTCTGGGGCCAACGTCCTGACTTTC

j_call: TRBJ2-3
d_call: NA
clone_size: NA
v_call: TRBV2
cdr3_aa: CASSESGSTDTQYF
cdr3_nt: TGTGCCAGCAGTGAATCGGGTAGCACAGATACGCAGTATTTT

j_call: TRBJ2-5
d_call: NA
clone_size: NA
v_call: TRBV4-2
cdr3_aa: CASSQEVAGSETQYF
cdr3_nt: TGTGCCAGCAGCCAAGAAGTTGCGGGGAGCGAGACCCAGTACTTC

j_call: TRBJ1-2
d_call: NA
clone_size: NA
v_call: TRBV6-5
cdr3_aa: CASSYGRDYGYTF
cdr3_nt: TGTGCCAGCAGTTACGGCAGGGATTATGGCTACACCTTC

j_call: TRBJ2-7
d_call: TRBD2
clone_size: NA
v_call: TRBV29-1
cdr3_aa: CSARTSGGVSEQYF
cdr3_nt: TGCAGCGCACGCACTAGCGGGGGTGTTAGCGAGCAGTACTTC

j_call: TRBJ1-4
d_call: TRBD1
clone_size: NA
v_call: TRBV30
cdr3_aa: CAWSGGTAVGKLFF
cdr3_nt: TGTGCCTGGAGTGGCGGGACAGCCGTGGGAAAACTGTTTTTT

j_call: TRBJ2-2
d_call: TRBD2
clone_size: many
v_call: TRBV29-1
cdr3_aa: CSVQQTSGRANGELFF
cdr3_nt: TGCAGCGTTCAACAGACTAGCGGGAGGGCCAACGGGGAGCTGTTTTTT

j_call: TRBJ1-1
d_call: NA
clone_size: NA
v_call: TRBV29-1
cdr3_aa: CSVESGAGTEAFF
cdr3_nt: TGCAGCGTTGAGTCTGGGGCGGGCACTGAAGCTTTCTTT

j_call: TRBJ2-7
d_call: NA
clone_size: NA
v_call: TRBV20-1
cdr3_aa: CSAKPSYEQYF
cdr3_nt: TGCAGTGCCAAGCCTAGTTACGAGCAGTACTTC

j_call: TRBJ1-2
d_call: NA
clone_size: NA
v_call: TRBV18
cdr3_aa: CASSPDSSYGYTF
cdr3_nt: TGTGCCAGCTCCCCAGACAGCAGCTATGGCTACACCTTC

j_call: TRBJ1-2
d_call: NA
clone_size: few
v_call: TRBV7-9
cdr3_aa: CASSLADSSGYTF
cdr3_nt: TGTGCCAGCAGCTTAGCCGATTCGTCTGGCTACACCTTC

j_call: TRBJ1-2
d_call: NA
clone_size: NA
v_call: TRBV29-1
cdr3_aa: CSVQQGHASYGYTF
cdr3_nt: TGCAGCGTTCAACAAGGGCATGCAAGCTATGGCTACACCTTC

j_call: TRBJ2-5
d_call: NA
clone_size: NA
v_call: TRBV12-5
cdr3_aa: CASGFKETQYF
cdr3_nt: TGTGCTAGTGGTTTCAAGGAGACCCAGTACTTC

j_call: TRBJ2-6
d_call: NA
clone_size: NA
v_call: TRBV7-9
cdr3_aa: CAPGSGADSGANVLTF
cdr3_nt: TGTGCCCCCGGTTCCGGGGCCGACTCTGGGGCCAACGTCCTGACTTTC

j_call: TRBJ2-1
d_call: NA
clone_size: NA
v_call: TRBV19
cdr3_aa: CATAGRGTYNEQFF
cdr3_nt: TGTGCCACCGCCGGCAGGGGCACCTACAATGAGCAGTTCTTC

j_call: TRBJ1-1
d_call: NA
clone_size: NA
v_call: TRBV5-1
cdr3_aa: CASSLDPGRTEAFF
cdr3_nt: TGCGCCAGCAGCTTGGACCCCGGGCGTACTGAAGCTTTCTTT

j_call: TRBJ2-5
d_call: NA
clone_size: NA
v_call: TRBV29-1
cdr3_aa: CSVEEPRRGLPRAQYF
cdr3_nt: TGCAGCGTTGAAGAGCCGCGGCGGGGCCTACCTAGGGCCCAGTACTTC

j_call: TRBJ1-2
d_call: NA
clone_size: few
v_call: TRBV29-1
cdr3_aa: CSVAPWTTDGYTF
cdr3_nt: TGCAGCGTTGCCCCTTGGACAACCGATGGCTACACCTTC

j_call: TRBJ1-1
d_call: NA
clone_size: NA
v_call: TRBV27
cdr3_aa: CASSPGTGLAFF
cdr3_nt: TGTGCCAGCAGTCCCGGGACGGGTTTAGCTTTCTTT

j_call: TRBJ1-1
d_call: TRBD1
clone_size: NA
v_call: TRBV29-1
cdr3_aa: CSVVTGANTEAFF
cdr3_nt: TGCAGCGTAGTCACAGGGGCGAACACTGAAGCTTTCTTT

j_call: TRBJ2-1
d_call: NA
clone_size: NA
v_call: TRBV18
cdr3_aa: CASSPQEGLFDEQFF
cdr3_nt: TGTGCCAGCTCACCACAAGAGGGACTTTTCGATGAGCAGTTCTTC

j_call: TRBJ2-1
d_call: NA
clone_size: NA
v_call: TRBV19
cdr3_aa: CASSMSGRNNEQFF
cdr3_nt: TGTGCCAGTAGTATGTCAGGGAGAAACAATGAGCAGTTCTTC

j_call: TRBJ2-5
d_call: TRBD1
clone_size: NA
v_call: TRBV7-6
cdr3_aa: CASSSLRGKGLETQYF
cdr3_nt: TGTGCCAGCAGCTCCCTCAGGGGGAAGGGTTTGGAGACCCAGTACTTC

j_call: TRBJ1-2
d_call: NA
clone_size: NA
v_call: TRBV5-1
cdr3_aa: CASSVGDSPANYGYTF
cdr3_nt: TGCGCCAGCAGCGTAGGAGACAGCCCAGCTAACTATGGCTACACCTTC

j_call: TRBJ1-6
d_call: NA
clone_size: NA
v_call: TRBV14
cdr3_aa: CASSPLSWHNNSPLHF
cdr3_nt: TGTGCCAGCAGCCCTCTTTCCTGGCATAATAATTCACCCCTCCACTTT

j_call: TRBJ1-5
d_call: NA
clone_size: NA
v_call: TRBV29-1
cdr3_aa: CSVGWDGNQPQHF
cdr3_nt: TGCAGCGTTGGTTGGGATGGCAATCAGCCCCAGCATTTT

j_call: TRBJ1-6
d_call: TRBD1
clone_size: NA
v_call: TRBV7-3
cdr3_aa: CASSTTPIQGKSPLHF
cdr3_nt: TGTGCCAGCAGCACCACCCCCATACAGGGGAAGTCACCCCTCCACTTT

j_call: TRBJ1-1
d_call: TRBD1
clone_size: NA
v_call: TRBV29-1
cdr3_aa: CSVKDRGRFTEAFF
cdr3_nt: TGCAGCGTAAAAGACAGGGGGCGATTTACTGAAGCTTTCTTT

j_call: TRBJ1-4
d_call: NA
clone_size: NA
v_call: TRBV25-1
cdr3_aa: CASRRDVGEKLFF
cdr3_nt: TGTGCCAGCAGGAGAGATGTGGGTGAAAAACTGTTTTTT

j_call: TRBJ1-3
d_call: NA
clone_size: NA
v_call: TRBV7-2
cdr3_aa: CATKLTASGNTIYF
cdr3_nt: TGTGCCACCAAGTTAACGGCCTCTGGAAACACCATATATTTT